The clone carrying this TCR beta chain was seen a few times. The antigen remains undetermined. TCRdb reprocessed the reads via MiXCR and lists one record per CDR3 protein. This sample has more than 140,000 distinct CDR3 sequences, with 6.5% found just once. Trimming left V 4 bases short and J 2 bases short, with 15 bases between. The CDR3 is 14 amino acids. Germline V gene data show CDR1 as SQVTM and CDR2 as ANQGSEA. The data derive from a study of T cell repertoires in cytomegalovirus infection. Turning to the study itself: Signatures in public TCR beta sequences pointed to both CMV infection and matching HLA type. Study observations and caveats: Summed frequency of public TCR beta families distinguished CMV carriers with the relevant HLA. Predominance within the ex vivo response was attributable to HLA-C-restricted CMV-specific TCR beta clonotypes.

This sequence joins TRBV29-1 and TRBJ2-7; a possible D gene is TRBD2 (7 bases). The sequenced sample was PBMCs. The source of this sequence is a human donor in good health (CMV status not recorded). Some clones in this sample may be carry-over from other donors' samples. The CDR3 here is CSVGLGGGPYEQYF. The CDR3 coding sequence is TGCAGCGTTGGGTTAGGGGGGGGGCCCTACGAGCAGTACTTC.